These 5 T cell receptor beta chains were all obtained from the same sample, sequenced in a study of cytomegalovirus exposure and HLA in healthy donors (dated by TCRdb to about 2017). Receptors were amplified or captured by the immunoSEQ multiplex PCR assay. A mixture of 60 forward primers for TCR Vbeta segments and 13 reverse primers for TCR Jbeta segments was used in the multiplex PCR. TCRdb re-hosts the immuneACCESS table, in-frame sequences only. Its copies lack some clones; in the studies checked, an unresolved V gene accounts for under half of them, and the cause for the rest is not known. This sample gives approximately 130,000 clones in total; over 70% of them show up just once. The top ten clones comprise roughly 1.5% of the sample. Sequencing input: PBMCs. The receptors originated from a woman aged 18 to 35 in good health and CMV-seronegative.

The CDR3 sequence: CASSQQGKTEAFF. CDR3 DNA sequence: TGCGCCAGCAGCCAACAGGGAAAGACTGAAGCTTTCTTT. The chain uses TRBV4-1 and TRBJ1-1; possibly TRBD1 for D (5 bases). CDR3 length: 13 residues. Germline CDR1 and CDR2: MGHRA and YSYEKL. The V end lost 2 bases, the J end lost 5 bases, and 9 bases lay between the germline ends.

This sequence joins TRBV11-2 and TRBJ1-6; D is perhaps TRBD1 (6 bases). Per germline, CDR1 SGHAT and CDR2 FQNNGV. The CDR3 runs to 14 residues. Trimming removed 8 bases at V and 6 bases at J, with 14 bases between. CDR3 residues: CASARGRSNSPLHF. As DNA, the CDR3 is TGTGCCAGCGCTAGGGGGAGAAGTAATTCACCCCTCCACTTT.

The rearrangement links TRBV2 to TRBJ1-2; D is possibly TRBD1 (6 bases). This CDR3 has 18 residues. Germline V gives CDR1 SNHLY, CDR2 FYNNEI. Trimming shortened V by 5 bases and J by 6 bases, and 28 bases separated the two germline ends. The CDR3 loop reads CASSLVRDTYIYGDGYTF. CDR3 nucleotides: TGTGCCAGCAGTCTGGTCCGGGACACTTATATTTATGGGGATGGCTACACCTTC.

The chain uses TRBV30 and TRBJ2-7, with 10 bases lining up with TRBD2. The CDR3 runs to 17 residues. With V trimmed by 4 bases and J by 2 bases, 14 bases remained unmatched. Germline CDR1 GTSNPN, CDR2 SVGIG (reference sequence). The CDR3: CAWTGALTSGATYEQYF. The CDR3 DNA is TGTGCCTGGACTGGGGCCCTAACTAGCGGGGCTACCTACGAGCAGTACTTC. Using reference TRBV30 and TRBJ2-7 for the parts outside the CDR3, the full variable domain is SQTIHQWPATLVQPVGSPLSLECTVEGTSNPNLYWYRQAAGRGLQLLFYSVGIGQISSEVPQNLSASRPQDRQFILSSKKLLLSDSGFYLCAWTGALTSGATYEQYFGPGTRLTVT.

Comments on this clone: The same CDR3 arises from other DNA sequences in this sample as well. The CDR3 DNA sequence: TGTGCCAGCAGCGGAGTTAGCACAGATACGCAGTATTTT. This gives the protein CASSGVSTDTQYF. This chain links TRBV2 with TRBJ2-3; no clear D gene. In germline, CDR1 is SNHLY, CDR2 FYNNEI. The CDR3 contains 13 residues. V was clipped by 6 bases and J by 0 bases, with 7 bases between them.